Each of the 31 T cell receptor beta chains below was sequenced from the same sample in a study of OX40 agonist ivuxolimab in advanced cancers. Generated by immunoSEQ multiplex PCR, the TCRdb table keeps only in-frame clones and is missing some. There are tens of thousands of clones in the sample; roughly 82% occur only once, and about 2% lies in the top ten. The source material was CD4+ or CD8+ T cells sorted from blood, sampled in a trial of the OX40 agonist ivuxolimab. Receptor source: an adult with an advanced solid tumor such as melanoma, head and neck, liver or kidney cancer.

The chain joins TRBV10-3 to TRBJ1-1; no firm D call. The CDR3 totals 13 residues. Germline assignment: CDR1 ENHRY and CDR2 SYGVKD. V lost 7 bases to trimming and J lost 1 base, with 10 bases between them. The CDR3 nucleotides are TGTGCCATCAAGGGCAGCGAGAACACTGAAGCTTTCTTT. The encoded protein is CAIKGSENTEAFF.

V usage is TRBV28 and J usage is TRBJ2-5; D is uncertain. The V end was cut by 5 bases, the J end by 5 bases, with 9 bases between. From germline, CDR1 is MDHEN and CDR2 SYDVKM. The CDR3 is made up of 12 amino acids. CDR3 sequence: CASSQNHETQYF. The CDR3 DNA reads as TGTGCCAGCAGTCAGAATCACGAGACCCAGTACTTC.

Concerning this clone: A junction end diverges from the germline sequence, so it may reflect a read error. This sequence joins TRBV28 and TRBJ2-2; D is possibly TRBD1 or TRBD2 (5 bases each). CDR1 and CDR2 from the germline V gene are MDHEN and SYDVKM. CDR3 length: 14 residues. CDR3 in DNA: TGTGCCAGCAGTCTAGCAGGGAACGCCGGGGAGCTGTTTTTT. This gives the protein CASSLAGNAGELFF.

V and J are TRBV6-5 and TRBJ1-3; D is possibly TRBD1 (6 bases). This CDR3 comprises 14 residues. The ends were cut back, 5 bases at V and 0 bases at J, with 8 bases in the middle. Germline V gene data show CDR1 as MNHEY and CDR2 as SVGAGI. CDR3 DNA sequence: TGTGCCAGCAGTCAGGGGTTCTCTGGAAACACCATATATTTT. It is translated as CASSQGFSGNTIYF.

The V call is TRBV2, the J call TRBJ2-5; TRBD1 matches at 10 bases. Trimming cost V 3 bases and J 0 bases; bases outside gene matches: 1. The CDR3 runs 15 residues. Germline CDR1 reads SNHLY; CDR2 reads FYNNEI. This chain's CDR3 is CASSEGQGYQETQYF. CDR3 DNA sequence: TGTGCCAGCAGTGAGGGACAGGGGTACCAAGAGACCCAGTACTTC.

This chain connects TRBV21-1 to TRBJ2-3. TRBV21-1 is a listed pseudogene. This CDR3 region has 9 residues. This CDR3 is CASPDTQYF. The CDR3 DNA sequence: TGTGCCAGCCCAGATACGCAGTATTTT.

This chain connects TRBV9 to TRBJ1-3, with D unresolved. Germline-derived CDR1 and CDR2 are SGDLS and YYNGEE. V was pared by 0 bases and J by 4 bases, with 8 bases between. The CDR3 spans 14 residues. CDR3 loop: CASSVAAQGNTIYF. The CDR3 nucleotides are TGTGCCAGCAGCGTAGCTGCTCAGGGAAACACCATATATTTT.

The chain uses TRBV28 and TRBJ1-1; D is perhaps TRBD1 (5 bases). Germline CDR1 MDHEN, CDR2 SYDVKM. The V gene lost 5 bases and the J gene lost 1 base, with 14 bases spanning the gap. This CDR3 spans 15 amino acids. CDR3 DNA: TGTGCCAGCAGTCCCTCTGCCCAGGGGAACACTGAAGCTTTCTTT. Translating gives CASSPSAQGNTEAFF.

The V and J genes are TRBV9 and TRBJ2-7; 12 bases match TRBD2. CDR3 size: 14 residues. Germline CDR1 SGDLS, CDR2 YYNGEE. V trimming: 4 bases; J trimming: 4 bases; junction bases outside the gene matches: 3. The CDR3 loop reads CASSQTSGGYEQYF. In DNA form, the CDR3 reads TGTGCCAGCAGCCAGACTAGCGGGGGTTACGAGCAGTACTTC.

This clone turned up a few times. V gene TRBV2 combines with J gene TRBJ1-4; D not resolved. Germline lookup yields CDR1 SNHLY and CDR2 FYNNEI. The V end lost 6 bases, the J end lost 5 bases, and 16 bases lay between the germline ends. The CDR3 totals 15 residues. CDR3 in amino acids: CASSEQSRANEKLFF. Here the CDR3 DNA reads TGTGCCAGCAGCGAACAGTCTCGGGCGAATGAAAAACTGTTTTTT.

This chain uses TRBV29-1 with TRBJ2-1; 13 bases map to TRBD2. J gave up 9 bases and V 4 bases, and 6 bases lay outside the gene matches. CDR3 length equals 14 residues. Germline V gene data show CDR1 as SQVTM and CDR2 as ANQGSEA. In DNA, the CDR3 is TGCAGCGTTGGGACTAGCGGGAGTTTTAGTGAGCAGTTCTTC. It yields the protein CSVGTSGSFSEQFF.

The CDR3 DNA reads as TGCGCCAGCAGCCCAGGGACTAGCGGGTACAATGAGCAGTTCTTC. Translated: CASSPGTSGYNEQFF. The chain recombines TRBV4-1 with TRBJ2-1; TRBD2 matches at 12 bases. This CDR3 comprises 15 residues. V shed 4 bases, J shed 4 bases, and the junction held 2 bases outside the gene matches. CDR1 and CDR2 (germline): MGHRA, YSYEKL.

This chain joins TRBV9 and TRBJ1-5; possible D gene TRBD1, 5 bases. V gave up 3 bases and J gave up 5 bases, with 12 bases separating them. This CDR3 is built from 14 residues. CDR1 is SGDLS, CDR2 YYNGEE, per germline. The CDR3 is CASSAMAGDQPQHF. For the CDR3, the DNA is TGTGCCAGCAGCGCGATGGCGGGGGATCAGCCCCAGCATTTT.

This chain connects TRBV11-2 to TRBJ1-1; weak D call: TRBD1 (5 bases). CDR1 and CDR2 from the germline V gene are SGHAT and FQNNGV. The germline V and J ends were trimmed by 1 base and 1 base, with 13 bases remaining between them. The CDR3 covers 16 residues. The DNA for the CDR3 is TGTGCCAGCAGCTTAGCGGGGGGGACCCAGAACACTGAAGCTTTCTTT. Its protein product is CASSLAGGTQNTEAFF.

The chain couples TRBV7-8 to TRBJ1-4; tentative D call: TRBD1 (5 bases). The V gene's germline CDR1 is SGHVS and CDR2 FQNEAQ. CDR3 length: 14 amino acids. Trimming shortened V by 5 bases and J by 5 bases, and 12 bases separated the two germline ends. The CDR3 coding sequence is TGTGCCAGCAGCGCGGGACTTAGAAATGAAAAACTGTTTTTT. Residues: CASSAGLRNEKLFF.

This clone was seen a few times. This chain connects TRBV7-3 to TRBJ1-3, with no clear D. The germline V gene has CDR1 SGHTA and CDR2 FQGTGA. Trimming left V 8 bases short and J 0 bases short, with 8 bases between. The length of the CDR3 is 13 residues. In nucleotides, the CDR3 is TGTGCCAGCGGTCGGGACTCTGGAAACACCATATATTTT. This sequence encodes CASGRDSGNTIYF. Together with reference TRBV7-3 and TRBJ1-3, the CDR3 gives the full variable domain: GAGVSQTPSNKVTEKGKYVELRCDPISGHTALYWYRQSLGQGPEFLIYFQGTGAADDSGLPNDRFFAVRPEGSVSTLKIQRTERGDSAVYLCASGRDSGNTIYFGEGSWLTVV.

The gene calls are TRBV19 and TRBJ1-5; D gene ambiguous. V was trimmed by 3 bases and J by 6 bases, leaving 12 bases between them. The V gene's germline CDR1 is LNHDA and CDR2 SQIVND (reference sequence). This CDR3 comprises 14 residues. Here the CDR3 DNA reads TGTGCCAGTAGTATTAGGAGGGAGGGTCAGCCCCAGCATTTT. This encodes CASSIRREGQPQHF.

CDR3 sequence reads: CASSQAGGQVGNTIYF. DNA of the CDR3: TGCGCCAGCAGCCAAGCGGGGGGACAGGTTGGAAACACCATATATTTT. This chain uses TRBV4-1 with TRBJ1-3; 8 bases align to TRBD1. This CDR3 comprises 16 residues. Germline trimming cut 1 base from V and 3 bases from J; bases unmatched to any gene: 5. Germline values: CDR1 MGHRA, CDR2 YSYEKL.

In this sample, this clone turned up a few times. This sequence joins TRBV7-6 and TRBJ2-3, with D perhaps given as TRBD1 or TRBD2 (5 bases each). The CDR3 contains 13 residues. Trimming removed 7 bases at V and 4 bases at J, with 12 bases between. Germline CDR1 reads SGHVS; CDR2 reads FNYEAQ. The CDR3 region has the DNA TGTGCCAGCAATGAGGGGAATTCAGATACGCAGTATTTT. Protein: CASNEGNSDTQYF.

For the CDR3, the DNA is TGTGCCAGCAGCTTAGTTTTGGACGGCGAGCAGTACTTC. Amino acids: CASSLVLDGEQYF. The rearrangement uses TRBV7-8 and TRBJ2-7; D call uncertain. This CDR3 contains 13 residues. Germline loops: CDR1 SGHVS, CDR2 FQNEAQ. V dropped 1 base and J dropped 6 bases, with 10 bases sitting between them.

The V gene is TRBV27, the J gene TRBJ1-5; D is undetermined. The V gene's germline CDR1 is MNHEY and CDR2 SMNVEV (reference sequence). This CDR3 has 15 amino acids. Trimming took 3 bases from V and 6 from J, leaving 15 bases between them. CDR3 amino acids: CASSLNPSGVQPQHF. The DNA for the CDR3 is TGTGCCAGCAGTTTGAATCCGTCGGGAGTTCAGCCCCAGCATTTT.

CDR3 in DNA: TGTGCCTGGACAGGACTAGCGGGAAAAGGCGAGCAGTTCTTC. It specifies CAWTGLAGKGEQFF. The chain uses TRBV30 and TRBJ2-1; 12 bases line up with TRBD2. The V segment lost 4 bases and the J segment 10 bases; nucleotides outside the gene matches: 8. Germline values: CDR1 GTSNPN, CDR2 SVGIG (reference sequence). The CDR3 consists of 14 residues.

The genes are TRBV28 and TRBJ1-2; D is undetermined. Trimming left V 7 bases short and J 2 bases short, with 14 bases between. The CDR3 spans 14 residues. Germline assignment: CDR1 MDHEN and CDR2 SYDVKM. DNA for the CDR3: TGTGCCAGCAAAACTAGGGCGGAGAACTATGGCTACACCTTC. Translating gives CASKTRAENYGYTF.

This clone showed up just a few times. The J gene is TRBJ2-3, the V gene TRBV5-1; D unclear. In germline, CDR1 is SGHRS, CDR2 YFSETQ. CDR3 size: 15 residues. Trimming removed 4 bases at V and 0 bases at J, with 12 bases between. CDR3 bases: TGCGCCAGCAGCCTAGGACCTGGTAGCACAGATACGCAGTATTTT. Protein: CASSLGPGSTDTQYF.

The V and J genes are TRBV30 and TRBJ1-5; 9 bases map to TRBD1. The length of the CDR3 is 14 residues. V gave up 3 bases and J gave up 6 bases; unmatched junction bases: 6. The V gene's germline CDR1 is GTSNPN and CDR2 SVGIG (reference sequence). In DNA form, the CDR3 reads TGTGCCTGGAGGGGGGGACAGGGTATTCAGCCCCAGCATTTT. It yields the protein CAWRGGQGIQPQHF. The full variable domain, in which reference TRBV30 and TRBJ1-5 provide the parts outside the CDR3, is SQTIHQWPATLVQPVGSPLSLECTVEGTSNPNLYWYRQAAGRGLQLLFYSVGIGQISSEVPQNLSASRPQDRQFILSSKKLLLSDSGFYLCAWRGGQGIQPQHFGDGTRLSIL.

The chain joins TRBV2 to TRBJ2-1; either TRBD1 or TRBD2 may supply D (5 bases each). The germline V gene has CDR1 SNHLY and CDR2 FYNNEI. The CDR3 has 12 residues. V lost 8 bases and J 5 bases, leaving 10 bases between the germline ends. As DNA, the CDR3 is TGTGCCAGCCGGGACGGCAACAATGAGCAGTTCTTC. Its translation: CASRDGNNEQFF.

The J gene is TRBJ2-7, the V gene TRBV28, with a tentative D call TRBD1 (5 bases). The germline V and J ends were trimmed by 5 bases and 1 base, with 15 bases remaining between them. Germline assignment: CDR1 MDHEN and CDR2 SYDVKM. The CDR3 runs to 15 residues. CDR3 protein: CASSPFPTASYEQYF. For the CDR3, the DNA is TGTGCCAGCAGTCCCTTTCCGACAGCTTCCTACGAGCAGTACTTC. Full variable domain (missing parts from reference TRBV28 and TRBJ2-7): DVKVTQSSRYLVKRTGEKVFLECVQDMDHENMFWYRQDPGLGLRLIYFSYDVKMKEKGDIPEGYSVSREKKERFSLILESASTNQTSMYLCASSPFPTASYEQYFGPGTRLTVT.

The CDR3 nucleotides read TGCGCCAGCAGCTTGGTCCAGCGGGGGGTAGAAGATACGCAGTATTTT. The encoded protein is CASSLVQRGVEDTQYF. The chain combines TRBV5-1 with TRBJ2-3; 9 bases are shared with TRBD2. The V segment lost 0 bases and the J segment 5 bases; nucleotides outside the gene matches: 7. The CDR3 spans 16 residues. Germline V gene data show CDR1 as SGHRS and CDR2 as YFSETQ. Supplemented by reference TRBV5-1 and TRBJ2-3, the full variable domain reads KAGVTQTPRYLIKTRGQQVTLSCSPISGHRSVSWYQQTPGQGLQFLFEYFSETQRNKGNFPGRFSGRQFSNSRSEMNVSTLELGDSALYLCASSLVQRGVEDTQYFGPGTRLTVL.

The chain has TRBV6-1 and TRBJ1-5, with D possibly matching TRBD1 (5 bases). Germline V gives CDR1 MNHNS, CDR2 SASEGT. V shed 0 bases and J shed 7 bases, with 10 bases lying between them. The CDR3 loop spans 14 amino acids. CDR3 sequence: CASSEAGGTQPQHF. The CDR3 DNA reads as TGTGCCAGCAGTGAAGCTGGCGGGACCCAGCCCCAGCATTTT.

The chain is built from TRBV2 and TRBJ1-5, with D unresolved. The CDR3 covers 15 residues. V was shortened by 3 bases and J by 5 bases, with 14 bases between the two germline ends. Germline V gene lookup returns CDR1 SNHLY and CDR2 FYNNEI. In DNA, the CDR3 is TGTGCCAGCAGTGATAGTCCCGGGCACCATCAGCCCCAGCATTTT. Amino acids: CASSDSPGHHQPQHF.

Within the sample, this clone is medium-sized. Other DNA sequences within the sample encode an identical CDR3. The genes are TRBV19 and TRBJ1-1; D unresolved. V lost 0 bases, J lost 9 bases, and 11 bases lay in between. This CDR3 region has 13 residues. CDR1 and CDR2 (germline): LNHDA, SQIVND (reference sequence). CDR3 nucleotide sequence: TGTGCCAGTAGTATAGATCTCGGGAGAAAAGCTTTCTTT. Translated, it gives CASSIDLGRKAFF.